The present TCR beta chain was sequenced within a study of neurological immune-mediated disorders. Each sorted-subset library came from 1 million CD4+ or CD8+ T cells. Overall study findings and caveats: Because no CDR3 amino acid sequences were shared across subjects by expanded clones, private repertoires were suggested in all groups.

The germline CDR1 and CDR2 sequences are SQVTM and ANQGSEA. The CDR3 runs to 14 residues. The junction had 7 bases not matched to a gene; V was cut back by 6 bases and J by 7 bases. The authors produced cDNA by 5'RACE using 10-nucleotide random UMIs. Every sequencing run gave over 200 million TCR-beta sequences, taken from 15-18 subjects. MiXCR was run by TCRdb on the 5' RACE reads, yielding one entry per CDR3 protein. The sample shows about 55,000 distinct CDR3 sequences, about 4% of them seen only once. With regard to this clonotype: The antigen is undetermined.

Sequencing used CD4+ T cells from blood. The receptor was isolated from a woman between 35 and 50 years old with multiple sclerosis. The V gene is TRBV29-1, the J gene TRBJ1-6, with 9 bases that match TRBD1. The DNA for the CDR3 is TGCAGCGTGATGGGACAGGGTGAAAATTCACCCCTCCACTTT. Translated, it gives CSVMGQGENSPLHF. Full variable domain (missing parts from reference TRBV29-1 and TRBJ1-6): SAVISQKPSRDICQRGTSLTIQCQVDSQVTMMFWYRQQPGQSLTLIATANQGSEATYESGFVIDKFPISRPNLTFSTLTVSNMSPEDSSIYLCSVMGQGENSPLHFGNGTRLTVT.